The sequence of this TCR beta chain was determined in a study of blood T cell repertoires in COVID-19. Across the whole study: Acute and convalescent COVID-19 samples came from the United States, Italy and Spain. T cells, B-cell-depleted T cells, or PBMCs provided the cDNA or gDNA that served as material.

Participants were aged about 18 to 100 years from approximately 25 US areas. This clone has more than one count but fewer than ten. Per the original data handling: How many nucleated cells were present was estimated from reference gene primer amplification. Clones were sequenced by immunoSEQ multiplex PCR, and TCRdb holds only the in-frame ones, with some missing. V and J calls and clone size come straight from that table; D and trimming were deduced from the DNA. The sample lists 200,000 to 250,000 clones, 65% to 90% occurring once. Trimming stripped 0 bases from V and 6 bases from J, with 14 bases between. This CDR3 is built from 15 residues. Germline values: CDR1 KGHSH, CDR2 LQKENI.

The chain recombines TRBV18 with TRBJ2-5; no clear D gene. Sequencing was done on a sample of PBMCs or T cells enriched from blood (not recorded which). The clonotype comes from a woman aged 40 to 55 with acute COVID-19. The CDR3 here is CASSPPEQNTKTQYF. The CDR3 DNA follows: TGTGCCAGCTCACCACCGGAACAGAACACGAAGACCCAGTACTTC.